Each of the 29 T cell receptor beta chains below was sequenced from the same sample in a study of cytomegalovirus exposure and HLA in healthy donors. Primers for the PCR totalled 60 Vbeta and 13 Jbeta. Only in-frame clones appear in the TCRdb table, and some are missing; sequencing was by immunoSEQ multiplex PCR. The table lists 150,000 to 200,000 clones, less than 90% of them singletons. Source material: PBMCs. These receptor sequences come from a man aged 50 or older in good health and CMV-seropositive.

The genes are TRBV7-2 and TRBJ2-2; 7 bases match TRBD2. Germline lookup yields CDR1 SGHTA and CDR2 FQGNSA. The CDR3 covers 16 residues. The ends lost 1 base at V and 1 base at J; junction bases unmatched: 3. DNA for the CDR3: TGTGCCAGCAGCTTAGTTCCGGGAGGGAACACCGGGGAGCTGTTTTTT. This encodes CASSLVPGGNTGELFF.

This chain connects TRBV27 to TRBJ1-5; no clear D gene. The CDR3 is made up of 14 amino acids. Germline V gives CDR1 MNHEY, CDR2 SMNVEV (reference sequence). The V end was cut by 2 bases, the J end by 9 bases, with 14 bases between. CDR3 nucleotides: TGTGCCAGCAGTTTAGCGGGTACCTCAGGGCCCCAGCATTTT. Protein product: CASSLAGTSGPQHF.

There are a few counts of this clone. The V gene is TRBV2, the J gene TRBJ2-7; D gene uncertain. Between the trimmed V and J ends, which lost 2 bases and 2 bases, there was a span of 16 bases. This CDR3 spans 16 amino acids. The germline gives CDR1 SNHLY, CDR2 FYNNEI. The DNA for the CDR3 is TGTGCCAGCAGTGAATGGCAGCCGTACAGTGCCTACGAGCAGTACTTC. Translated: CASSEWQPYSAYEQYF.

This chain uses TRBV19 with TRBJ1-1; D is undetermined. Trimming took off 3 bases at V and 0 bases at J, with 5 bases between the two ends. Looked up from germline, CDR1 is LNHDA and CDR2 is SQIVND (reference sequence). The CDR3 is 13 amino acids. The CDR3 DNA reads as TGTGCCAGTAGTATGAGCCTGAACACTGAAGCTTTCTTT. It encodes CASSMSLNTEAFF. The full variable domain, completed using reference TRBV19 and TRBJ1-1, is DGGITQSPKYLFRKEGQNVTLSCEQNLNHDAMYWYRQDPGQGLRLIYYSQIVNDFQKGDIAEGYSVSREKKESFPLTVTSAQKNPTAFYLCASSMSLNTEAFFGQGTRLTVV.

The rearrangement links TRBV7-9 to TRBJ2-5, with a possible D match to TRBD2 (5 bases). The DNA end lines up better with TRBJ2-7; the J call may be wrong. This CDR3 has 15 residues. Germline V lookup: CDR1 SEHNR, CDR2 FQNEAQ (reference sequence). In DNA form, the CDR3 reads TGTGCCAGCAGCCCGCCCTCTCGGGGTTCCAACGAGCAGTACTTC. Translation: CASSPPSRGSNEQYF.

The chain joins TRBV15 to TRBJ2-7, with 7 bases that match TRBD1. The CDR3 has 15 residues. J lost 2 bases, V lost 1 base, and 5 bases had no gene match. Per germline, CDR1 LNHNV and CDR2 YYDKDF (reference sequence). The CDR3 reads CATSRARDSPYEQYF. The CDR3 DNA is TGTGCCACCAGCAGAGCCCGGGACAGTCCCTACGAGCAGTACTTC.

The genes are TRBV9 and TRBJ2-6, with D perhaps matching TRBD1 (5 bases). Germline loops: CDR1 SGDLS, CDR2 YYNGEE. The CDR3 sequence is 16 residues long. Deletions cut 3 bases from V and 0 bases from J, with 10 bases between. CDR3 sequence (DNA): TGTGCCAGCAGCGCGAGACAGAGCTCTGGGGCCAACGTCCTGACTTTC. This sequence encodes CASSARQSSGANVLTF.

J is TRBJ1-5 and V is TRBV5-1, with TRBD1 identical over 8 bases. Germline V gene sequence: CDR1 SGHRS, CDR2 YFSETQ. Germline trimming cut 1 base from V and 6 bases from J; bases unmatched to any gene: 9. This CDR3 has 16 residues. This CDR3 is CASSLCLDREGQPQHF. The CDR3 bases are TGCGCCAGCAGCTTGTGCCTGGACAGGGAGGGTCAGCCCCAGCATTTT.

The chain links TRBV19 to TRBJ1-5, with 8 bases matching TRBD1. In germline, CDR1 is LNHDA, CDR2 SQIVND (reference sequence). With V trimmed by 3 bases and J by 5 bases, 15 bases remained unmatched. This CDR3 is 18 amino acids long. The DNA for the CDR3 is TGTGCCAGTAGTATTTCTTCCACAGGGGGTGGTTTTTATCAGCCCCAGCATTTT. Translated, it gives CASSISSTGGGFYQPQHF.

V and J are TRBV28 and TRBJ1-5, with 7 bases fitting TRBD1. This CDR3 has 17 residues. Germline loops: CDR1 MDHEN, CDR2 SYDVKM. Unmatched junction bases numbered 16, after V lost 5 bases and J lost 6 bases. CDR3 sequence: CASSRTPLTGFGQPQHF. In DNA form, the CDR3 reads TGTGCCAGCAGTCGGACCCCCTTGACAGGGTTCGGTCAGCCCCAGCATTTT. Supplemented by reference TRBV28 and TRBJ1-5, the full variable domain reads DVKVTQSSRYLVKRTGEKVFLECVQDMDHENMFWYRQDPGLGLRLIYFSYDVKMKEKGDIPEGYSVSREKKERFSLILESASTNQTSMYLCASSRTPLTGFGQPQHFGDGTRLSIL.

The CDR3 DNA is TGCAGCGTTGGTTGGCGGTCAGACCGAGCCTACGAGCAGTACTTC. This codes for CSVGWRSDRAYEQYF. V usage is TRBV29-1 and J usage is TRBJ2-7; the D is unclear. This CDR3 has 15 amino acids. With 4 bases removed from V and 2 bases from J, the gap between germline ends came to 18 bases. Looked up from germline, CDR1 is SQVTM and CDR2 is ANQGSEA.

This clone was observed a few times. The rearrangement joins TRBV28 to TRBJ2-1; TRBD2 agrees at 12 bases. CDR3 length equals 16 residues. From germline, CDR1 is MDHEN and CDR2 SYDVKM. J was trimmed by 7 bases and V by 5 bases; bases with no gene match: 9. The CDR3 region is CASSQRLAGVGNEQFF. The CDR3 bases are TGTGCCAGCAGTCAAAGACTAGCGGGAGTTGGAAATGAGCAGTTCTTC. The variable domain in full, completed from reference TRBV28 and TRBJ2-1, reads DVKVTQSSRYLVKRTGEKVFLECVQDMDHENMFWYRQDPGLGLRLIYFSYDVKMKEKGDIPEGYSVSREKKERFSLILESASTNQTSMYLCASSQRLAGVGNEQFFGPGTRLTVL.

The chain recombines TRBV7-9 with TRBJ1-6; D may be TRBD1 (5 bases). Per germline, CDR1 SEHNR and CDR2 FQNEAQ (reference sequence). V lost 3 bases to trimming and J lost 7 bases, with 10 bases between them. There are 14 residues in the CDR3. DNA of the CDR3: TGTGCCAGCAGCTTTGACAGTGGGAATTCACCCCTCCACTTT. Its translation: CASSFDSGNSPLHF.

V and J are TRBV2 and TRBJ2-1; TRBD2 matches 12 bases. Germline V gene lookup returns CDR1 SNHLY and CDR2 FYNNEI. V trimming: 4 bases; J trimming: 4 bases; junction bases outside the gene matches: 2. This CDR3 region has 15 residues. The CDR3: CASSVGLAGYNEQFF. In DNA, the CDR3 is TGTGCCAGCAGTGTAGGACTAGCGGGATACAATGAGCAGTTCTTC.

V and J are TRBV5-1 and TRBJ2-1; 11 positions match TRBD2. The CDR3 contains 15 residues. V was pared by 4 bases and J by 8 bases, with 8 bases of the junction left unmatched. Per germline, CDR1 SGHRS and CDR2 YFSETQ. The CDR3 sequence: CASSGSGGAGDEQFF. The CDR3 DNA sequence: TGCGCCAGCAGCGGTAGCGGGGGGGCCGGGGATGAGCAGTTCTTC.

This CDR3 reads CASSLGTPGYEQFF. As DNA, the CDR3 is TGTGCCAGCAGCCTGGGTACCCCGGGATATGAGCAGTTCTTC. V gene TRBV5-4 combines with J gene TRBJ2-1, with TRBD2 as a possible D gene (5 bases). Germline V gives CDR1 SGHNT, CDR2 YYREEE (reference sequence). The germline V and J ends were trimmed by 4 bases and 8 bases, with 16 bases remaining between them. This CDR3 has 14 amino acids.

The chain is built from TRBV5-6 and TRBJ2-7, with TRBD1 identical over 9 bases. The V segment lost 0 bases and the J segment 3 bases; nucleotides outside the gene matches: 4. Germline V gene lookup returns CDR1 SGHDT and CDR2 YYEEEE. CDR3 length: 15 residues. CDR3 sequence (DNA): TGTGCCAGCAGCTTGGTAGGACAGGGGCTCTACGAGCAGTACTTC. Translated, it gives CASSLVGQGLYEQYF.

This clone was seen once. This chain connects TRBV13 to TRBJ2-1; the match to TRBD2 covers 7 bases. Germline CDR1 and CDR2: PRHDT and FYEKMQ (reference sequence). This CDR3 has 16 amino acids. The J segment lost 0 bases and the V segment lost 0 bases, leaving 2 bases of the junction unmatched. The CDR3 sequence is CASSLGAGRSYNEQFF. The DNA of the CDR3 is TGTGCCAGCAGCTTAGGAGCGGGGCGCTCCTACAATGAGCAGTTCTTC. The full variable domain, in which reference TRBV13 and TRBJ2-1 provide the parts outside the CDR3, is AAGVIQSPRHLIKEKRETATLKCYPIPRHDTVYWYQQGPGQDPQFLISFYEKMQSDKGSIPDRFSAQQFSDYHSELNMSSLELGDSALYFCASSLGAGRSYNEQFFGPGTRLTVL.

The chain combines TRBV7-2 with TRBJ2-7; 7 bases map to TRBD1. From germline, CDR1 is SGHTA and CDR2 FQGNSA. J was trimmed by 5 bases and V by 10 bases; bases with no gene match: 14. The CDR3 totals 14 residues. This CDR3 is CATLEGAGRHEQYF. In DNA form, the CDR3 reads TGTGCCACCCTAGAGGGGGCAGGTAGGCACGAGCAGTACTTC.

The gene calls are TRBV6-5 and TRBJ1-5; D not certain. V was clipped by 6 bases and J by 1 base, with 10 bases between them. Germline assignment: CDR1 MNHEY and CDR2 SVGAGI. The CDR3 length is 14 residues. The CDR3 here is CASRGGSSNQPQHF. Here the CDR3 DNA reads TGTGCCAGCAGAGGAGGTAGCAGCAATCAGCCCCAGCATTTT.

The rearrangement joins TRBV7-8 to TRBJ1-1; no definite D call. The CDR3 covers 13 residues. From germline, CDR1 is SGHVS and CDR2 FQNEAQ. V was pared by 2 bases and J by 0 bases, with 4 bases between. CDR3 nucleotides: TGTGCCAGCAGCTTACCAGTGAACACTGAAGCTTTCTTT. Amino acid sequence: CASSLPVNTEAFF.

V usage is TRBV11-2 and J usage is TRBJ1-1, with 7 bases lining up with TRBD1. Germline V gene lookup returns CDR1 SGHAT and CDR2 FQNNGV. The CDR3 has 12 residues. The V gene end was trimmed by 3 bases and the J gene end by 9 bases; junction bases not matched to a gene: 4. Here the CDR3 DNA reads TGTGCCAGCAGCTTGACAGGGCTTCAAGCTTTCTTT. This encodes CASSLTGLQAFF.

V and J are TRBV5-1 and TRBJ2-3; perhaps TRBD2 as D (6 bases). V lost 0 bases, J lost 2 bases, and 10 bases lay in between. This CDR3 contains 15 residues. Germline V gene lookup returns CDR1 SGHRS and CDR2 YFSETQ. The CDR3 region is CASSLGRGTTDTQYF. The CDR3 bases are TGCGCCAGCAGCTTGGGTCGGGGGACCACAGATACGCAGTATTTT.

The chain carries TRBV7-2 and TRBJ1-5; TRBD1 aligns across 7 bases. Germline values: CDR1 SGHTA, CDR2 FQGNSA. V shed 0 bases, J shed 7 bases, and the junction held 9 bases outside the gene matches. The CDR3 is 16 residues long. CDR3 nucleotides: TGTGCCAGCAGCTTAGCGTCGACAGGGATTGCCCAGCCCCAGCATTTT. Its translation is CASSLASTGIAQPQHF.

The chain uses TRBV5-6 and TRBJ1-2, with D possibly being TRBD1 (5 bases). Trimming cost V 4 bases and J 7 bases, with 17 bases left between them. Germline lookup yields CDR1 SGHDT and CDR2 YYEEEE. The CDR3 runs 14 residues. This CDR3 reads CASSPGVGTTGYTF. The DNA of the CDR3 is TGTGCCAGCAGCCCCGGGGTCGGGACTACTGGCTACACCTTC.

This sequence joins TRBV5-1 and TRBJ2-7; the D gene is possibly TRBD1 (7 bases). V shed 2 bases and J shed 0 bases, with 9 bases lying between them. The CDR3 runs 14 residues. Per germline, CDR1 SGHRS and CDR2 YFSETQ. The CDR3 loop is CASSFQGGSYEQYF. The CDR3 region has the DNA TGCGCCAGCAGCTTCCAGGGGGGCTCCTACGAGCAGTACTTC.

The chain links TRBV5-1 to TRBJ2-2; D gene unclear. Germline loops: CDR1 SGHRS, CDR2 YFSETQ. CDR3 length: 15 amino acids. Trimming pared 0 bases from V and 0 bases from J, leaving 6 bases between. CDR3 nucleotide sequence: TGCGCCAGCAGCTTGGACACGACGAACACCGGGGAGCTGTTTTTT. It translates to CASSLDTTNTGELFF.

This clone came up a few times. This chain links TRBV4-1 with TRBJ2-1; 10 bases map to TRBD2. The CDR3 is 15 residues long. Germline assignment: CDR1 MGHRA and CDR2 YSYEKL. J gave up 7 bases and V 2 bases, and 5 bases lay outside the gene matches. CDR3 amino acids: CASSQLGLAANEQFF. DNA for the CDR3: TGCGCCAGCAGCCAACTCGGACTAGCGGCGAATGAGCAGTTCTTC.

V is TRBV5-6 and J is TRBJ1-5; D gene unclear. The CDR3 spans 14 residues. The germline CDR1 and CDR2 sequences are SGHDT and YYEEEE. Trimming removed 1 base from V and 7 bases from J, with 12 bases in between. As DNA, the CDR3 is TGTGCCAGCAGCTTGAAGAGGGCAAGGCAGCCCCAGCATTTT. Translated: CASSLKRARQPQHF.